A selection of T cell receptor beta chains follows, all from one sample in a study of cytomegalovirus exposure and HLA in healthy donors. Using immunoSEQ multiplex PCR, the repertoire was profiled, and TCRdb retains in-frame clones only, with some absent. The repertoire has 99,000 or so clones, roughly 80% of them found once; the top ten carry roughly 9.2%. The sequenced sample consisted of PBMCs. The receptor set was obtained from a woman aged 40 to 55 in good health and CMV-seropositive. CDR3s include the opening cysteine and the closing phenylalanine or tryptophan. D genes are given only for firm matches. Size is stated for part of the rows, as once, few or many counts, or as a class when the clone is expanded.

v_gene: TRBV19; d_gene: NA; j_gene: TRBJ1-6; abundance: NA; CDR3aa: CASALAWDSPLHF; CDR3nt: TGTGCCAGTGCCCTAGCGTGGGATTCACCCCTCCACTTT
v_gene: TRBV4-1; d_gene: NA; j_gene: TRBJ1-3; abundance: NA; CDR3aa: CASSQDLGARNTIYF; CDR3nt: TGCGCCAGCAGCCAAGATCTGGGGGCCAGAAACACCATATATTTT
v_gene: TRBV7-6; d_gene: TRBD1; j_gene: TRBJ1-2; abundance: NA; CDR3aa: CASSFRPGQGIRGYTF; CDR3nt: TGTGCCAGCAGCTTCCGGCCGGGACAGGGTATCCGTGGCTACACCTTC
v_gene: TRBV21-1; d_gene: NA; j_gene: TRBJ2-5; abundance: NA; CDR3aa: CASSIEGLAGSETQYF; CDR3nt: TGTGCCAGCAGCATTGAAGGACTAGCGGGATCAGAGACCCAGTACTTC
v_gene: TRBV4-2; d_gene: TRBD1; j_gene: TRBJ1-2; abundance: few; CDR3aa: CASSQEPQGANYGYTF; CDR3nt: TGTGCCAGCAGCCAAGAACCACAGGGGGCTAACTATGGCTACACCTTC
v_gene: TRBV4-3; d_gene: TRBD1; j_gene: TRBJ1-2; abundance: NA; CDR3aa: CASSHGPQGIYGYTF; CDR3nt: TGCGCCAGCAGCCATGGACCACAGGGGATCTATGGCTACACCTTC
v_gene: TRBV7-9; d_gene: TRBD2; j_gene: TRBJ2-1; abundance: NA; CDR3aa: CASSHPTSEQFF; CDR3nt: TGTGCCAGCAGCCACCCGACTAGCGAGCAGTTCTTC
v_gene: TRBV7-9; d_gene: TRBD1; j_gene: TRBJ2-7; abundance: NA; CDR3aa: CASSFSPGTGSYEQYF; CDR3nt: TGTGCCAGCAGCTTCTCTCCTGGGACAGGCTCCTACGAGCAGTACTTC
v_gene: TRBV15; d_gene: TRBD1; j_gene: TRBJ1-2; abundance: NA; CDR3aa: CATSREATGDYGYTF; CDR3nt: TGTGCCACCAGCAGAGAAGCGACAGGGGACTATGGCTACACCTTC
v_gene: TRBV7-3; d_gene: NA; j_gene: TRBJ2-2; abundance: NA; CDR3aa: CASSRDFTGELFF; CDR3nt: TGTGCCAGCAGCCGCGACTTCACCGGGGAGCTGTTTTTT
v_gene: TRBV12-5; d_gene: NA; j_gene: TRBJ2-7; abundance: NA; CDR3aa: CASGLVLRELYEQYF; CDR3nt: TGTGCTAGTGGTTTGGTACTTAGAGAACTCTACGAGCAGTACTTC
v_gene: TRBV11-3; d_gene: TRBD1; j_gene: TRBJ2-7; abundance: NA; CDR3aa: CASSFGTGYYEQYF; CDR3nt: TGTGCCAGCAGCTTCGGGACAGGGTACTACGAGCAGTACTTC
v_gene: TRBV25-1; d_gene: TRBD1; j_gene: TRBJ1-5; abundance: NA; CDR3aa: CASRQGGEGPQHF; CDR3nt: TGTGCCAGCAGACAGGGGGGTGAGGGACCCCAGCATTTT
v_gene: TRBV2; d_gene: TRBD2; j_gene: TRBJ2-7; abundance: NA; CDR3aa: CASRPGLADEQYF; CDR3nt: TGTGCCAGCAGGCCGGGACTAGCGGACGAGCAGTACTTC
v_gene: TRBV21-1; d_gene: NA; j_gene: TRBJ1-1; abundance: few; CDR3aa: CASSKGGGLVAEAFF; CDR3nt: TGTGCCAGCAGCAAAGGGGGGGGGCTCGTTGCTGAAGCTTTCTTT
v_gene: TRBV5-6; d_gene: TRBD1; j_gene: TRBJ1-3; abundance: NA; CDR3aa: CASSRQGVNSGNTIYF; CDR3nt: TGTGCCAGCAGCAGGCAGGGGGTTAACTCTGGAAACACCATATATTTT
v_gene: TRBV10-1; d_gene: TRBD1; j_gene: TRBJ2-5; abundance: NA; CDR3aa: CASGDRAQETQYF; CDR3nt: TGCGCCAGTGGGGACAGAGCCCAAGAGACCCAGTACTTC
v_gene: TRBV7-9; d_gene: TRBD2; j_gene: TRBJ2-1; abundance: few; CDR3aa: CASSPRGSSGGNEQFF; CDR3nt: TGTGCCAGCAGCCCAAGAGGGTCTAGCGGTGGAAATGAGCAGTTCTTC
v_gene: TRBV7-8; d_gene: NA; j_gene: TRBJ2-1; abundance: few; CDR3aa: CASSLRREGRNEQFF; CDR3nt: TGTGCCAGCAGCTTAAGGCGTGAGGGTAGGAATGAGCAGTTCTTC
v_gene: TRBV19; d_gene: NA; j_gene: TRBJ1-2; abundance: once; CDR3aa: CASSIGGHPNGYTF; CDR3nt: TGTGCCAGTAGTATTGGCGGCCACCCCAATGGCTACACCTTC
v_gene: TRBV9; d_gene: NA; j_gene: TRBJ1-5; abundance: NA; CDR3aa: CASSLDNNQPQHF; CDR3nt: TGTGCCAGCAGCCTAGACAACAATCAGCCCCAGCATTTT
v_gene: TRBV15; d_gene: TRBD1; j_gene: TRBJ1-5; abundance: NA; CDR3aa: CATSSVGQLQPQHF; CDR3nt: TGTGCCACCAGCTCGGTGGGACAGCTTCAGCCCCAGCATTTT
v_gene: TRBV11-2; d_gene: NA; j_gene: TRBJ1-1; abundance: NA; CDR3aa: CASSDSRNTEAFF; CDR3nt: TGTGCCAGCAGCGACTCCAGGAACACTGAAGCTTTCTTT
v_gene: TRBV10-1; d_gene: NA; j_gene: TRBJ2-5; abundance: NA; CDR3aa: CASSGRGQETQYF; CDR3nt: TGCGCCAGCAGTGGAAGGGGACAAGAGACCCAGTACTTC
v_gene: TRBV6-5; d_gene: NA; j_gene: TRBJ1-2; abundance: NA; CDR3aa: CASSLTRDYGYTF; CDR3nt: TGTGCCAGCAGTTTAACCAGGGACTATGGCTACACCTTC
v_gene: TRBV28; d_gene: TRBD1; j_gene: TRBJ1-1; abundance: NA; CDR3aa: CASRTGTEDTEAFF; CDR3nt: TGTGCCAGCAGGACCGGGACAGAGGACACTGAAGCTTTCTTT
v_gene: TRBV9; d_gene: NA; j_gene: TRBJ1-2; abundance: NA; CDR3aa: CASSVEGGWDYGYTF; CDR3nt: TGTGCCAGCAGCGTAGAGGGAGGGTGGGACTATGGCTACACCTTC
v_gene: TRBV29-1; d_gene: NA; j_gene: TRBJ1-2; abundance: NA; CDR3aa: CSVERPPLYGYTF; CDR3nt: TGCAGCGTTGAGCGGCCTCCCCTTTATGGCTACACCTTC
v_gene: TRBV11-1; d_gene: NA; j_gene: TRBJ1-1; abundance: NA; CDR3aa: CASSLQGFRDTEAFF; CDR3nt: TGTGCCAGCAGTTTACAGGGATTTAGGGACACTGAAGCTTTCTTT
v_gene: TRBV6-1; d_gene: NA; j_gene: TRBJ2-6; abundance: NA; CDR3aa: CASSEARYRGAGANVLTF; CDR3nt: TGTGCCAGCAGTGAAGCGCGGTATAGGGGTGCTGGGGCCAACGTCCTGACTTTC
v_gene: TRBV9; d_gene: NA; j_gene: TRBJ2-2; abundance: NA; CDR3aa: CASTRTGGPANTGELFF; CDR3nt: TGTGCCAGCACTCGCACGGGGGGCCCTGCGAACACCGGGGAGCTGTTTTTT
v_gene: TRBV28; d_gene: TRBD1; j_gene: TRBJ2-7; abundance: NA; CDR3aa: CASSLLQGSYEQYF; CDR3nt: TGTGCCAGCAGTTTACTACAGGGGTCCTACGAGCAGTACTTC
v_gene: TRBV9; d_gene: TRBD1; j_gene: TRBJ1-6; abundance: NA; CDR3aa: CASSVGEGADGLIYNSPLHF; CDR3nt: TGTGCCAGCAGCGTAGGAGAGGGGGCGGATGGCCTGATCTATAATTCACCCCTCCACTTT
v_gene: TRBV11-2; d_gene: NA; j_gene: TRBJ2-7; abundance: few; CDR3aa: CASSLAVTGREQYF; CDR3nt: TGTGCCAGCAGCTTAGCCGTGACAGGACGCGAGCAGTACTTC
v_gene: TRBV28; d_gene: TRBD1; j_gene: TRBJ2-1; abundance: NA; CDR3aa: CASSPDRSEQFF; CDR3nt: TGTGCCAGCAGCCCGGACAGGAGCGAGCAGTTCTTC